This T cell receptor beta chain was identified during a study of blood T cell repertoires in COVID-19. Here immunoSEQ multiplex PCR was the method, and the copy in TCRdb shows in-frame clones only, minus some. The data contain about 390,000 clones, around 87% of them singletons. Germline V gives CDR1 SGHRS, CDR2 YFSETQ. The CDR3 length is 15 residues. V dropped 0 bases and J dropped 7 bases, with 14 bases sitting between them. The origin of this receptor is a woman aged 55-69 years with COVID-19, enrolled during active disease. The chain uses TRBV5-1 and TRBJ1-5; D might be TRBD1 (5 bases). The source material was peripheral blood. For the CDR3, the DNA is TGCGCCAGCAGCTTGGATGGGGGGAGTAGGCAGCCCCAGCATTTT. It translates to CASSLDGGSRQPQHF.